This T cell receptor beta chain came from a study of blood T cell repertoires in COVID-19. The germline CDR1 and CDR2 sequences are KGHDR and SFDVKD. The CDR3 extends over 14 amino acids. V was pared by 7 bases and J by 7 bases, with 19 bases between. TCRdb's table, derived via immunoSEQ multiplex PCR, lists solely in-frame clones and lacks some. The repertoire holds 20,000 or so clones, approximately 90% seen once, with around 16% in the top ten. V is TRBV24-1 and J is TRBJ2-7; unclear D gene. Sequencing used peripheral blood. This sequence was found in a man aged 70-80 years with acute or convalescent COVID-19. As DNA, the CDR3 is TGTGCCACCAGAAGCAGGTACAGATTAAGGGAGCAGTACTTC. Protein product: CATRSRYRLREQYF.